This note documents a single T cell receptor beta chain sequence. The germline CDR1 and CDR2 sequences are SNHLY and FYNNEI. CDR3 length: 14 residues. V gave up 3 bases and J gave up 3 bases, with 9 bases separating them. Sequencing was performed with immunoSEQ multiplex PCR; in TCRdb, only in-frame clones are kept and a portion is missing. The data hold about 1.5 million clones, with roughly 96% observed a single time. The data are from a study of shared clonotypes between healthy human individuals. This sequence originates from a man aged 30-40 years in good health. The sample was naive CD4+ T cells sorted from blood. Noted subset: CD45RA+ positively selected. This chain joins TRBV2 and TRBJ1-5; D unresolved. The DNA of the CDR3 is TGTGCCAGCAGTGATTTCGTTTTCAATCAGCCCCAGCATTTT. This gives the protein CASSDFVFNQPQHF.